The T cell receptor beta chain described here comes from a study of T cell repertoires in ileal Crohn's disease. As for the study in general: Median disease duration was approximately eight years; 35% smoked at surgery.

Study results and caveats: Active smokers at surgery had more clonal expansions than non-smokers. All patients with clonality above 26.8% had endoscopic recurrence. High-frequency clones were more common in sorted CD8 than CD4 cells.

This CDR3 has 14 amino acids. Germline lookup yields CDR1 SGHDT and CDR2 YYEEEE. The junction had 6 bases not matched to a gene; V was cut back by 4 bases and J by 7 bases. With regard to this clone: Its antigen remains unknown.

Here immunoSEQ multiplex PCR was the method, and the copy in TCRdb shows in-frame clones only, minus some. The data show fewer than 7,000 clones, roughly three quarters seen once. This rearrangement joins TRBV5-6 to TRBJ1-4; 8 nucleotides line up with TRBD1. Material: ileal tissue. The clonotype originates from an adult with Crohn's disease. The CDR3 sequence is CASSPTGVGEKLFF. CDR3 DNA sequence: TGTGCCAGCAGCCCGACAGGGGTTGGTGAAAAACTGTTTTTT.